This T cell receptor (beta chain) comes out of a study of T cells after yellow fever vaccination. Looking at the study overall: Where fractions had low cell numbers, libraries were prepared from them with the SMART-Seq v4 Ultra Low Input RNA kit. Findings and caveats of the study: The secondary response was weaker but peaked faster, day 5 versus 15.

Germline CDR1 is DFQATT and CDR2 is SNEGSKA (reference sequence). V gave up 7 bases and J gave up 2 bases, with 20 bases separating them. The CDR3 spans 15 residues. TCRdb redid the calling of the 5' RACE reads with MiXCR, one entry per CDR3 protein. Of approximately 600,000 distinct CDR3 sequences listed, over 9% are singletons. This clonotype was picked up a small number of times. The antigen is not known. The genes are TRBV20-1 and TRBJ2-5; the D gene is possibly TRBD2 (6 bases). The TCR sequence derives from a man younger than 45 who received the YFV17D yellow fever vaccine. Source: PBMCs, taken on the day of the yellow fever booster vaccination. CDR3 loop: CSGTRNGGEQETQYF. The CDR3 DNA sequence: TGCAGTGGTACTAGGAACGGCGGGGAGCAAGAGACCCAGTACTTC.